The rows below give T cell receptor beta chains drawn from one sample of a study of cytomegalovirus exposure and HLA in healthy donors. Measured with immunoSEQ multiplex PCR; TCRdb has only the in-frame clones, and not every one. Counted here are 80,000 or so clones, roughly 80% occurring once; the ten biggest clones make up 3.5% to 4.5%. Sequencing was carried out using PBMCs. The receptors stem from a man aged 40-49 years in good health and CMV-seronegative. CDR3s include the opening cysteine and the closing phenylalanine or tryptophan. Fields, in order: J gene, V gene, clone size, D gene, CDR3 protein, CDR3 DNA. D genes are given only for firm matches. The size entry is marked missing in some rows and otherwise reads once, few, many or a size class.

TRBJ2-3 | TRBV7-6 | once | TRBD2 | CASSPGTINSDTQYF | TGTGCCAGCAGCCCCGGGACTATAAACTCAGATACGCAGTATTTT
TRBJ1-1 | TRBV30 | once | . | CAWSVLGTTEAFF | TGTGCCTGGAGTGTACTAGGAACCACTGAAGCTTTCTTT
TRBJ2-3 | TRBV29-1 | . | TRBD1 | CSVEDPSPGQGTDTQYF | TGCAGCGTTGAAGATCCCTCACCGGGACAGGGCACAGATACGCAGTATTTT
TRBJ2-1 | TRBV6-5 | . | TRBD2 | CASRTSGSNEQFF | TGTGCCAGCAGGACTAGCGGGAGCAATGAGCAGTTCTTC
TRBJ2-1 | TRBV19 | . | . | CASSPSRSSYNEQFF | TGTGCCAGTAGCCCTAGCCGTAGCTCCTACAATGAGCAGTTCTTC
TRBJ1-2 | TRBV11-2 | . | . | CASSLDPGVVDGYTF | TGTGCCAGCAGCTTAGACCCAGGGGTGGTCGATGGCTACACCTTC
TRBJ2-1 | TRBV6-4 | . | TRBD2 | CASSDSSGRSYNEQFF | TGTGCCAGCAGTGATTCTAGCGGGAGGTCCTACAATGAGCAGTTCTTC
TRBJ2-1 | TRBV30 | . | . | CAWSVRAGDGEQFF | TGTGCCTGGAGTGTACGAGCAGGGGATGGTGAGCAGTTCTTC
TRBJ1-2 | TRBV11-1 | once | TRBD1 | CASSITGAGGYGYTF | TGTGCCAGCAGCATAACAGGGGCTGGGGGCTATGGCTACACCTTC
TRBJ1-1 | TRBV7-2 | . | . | CASRLGQTTEAFF | TGTGCCAGCAGACTAGGGCAGACCACTGAAGCTTTCTTT
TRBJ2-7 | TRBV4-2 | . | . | CASSQAGGISYEQYF | TGTGCCAGCAGCCAAGCAGGGGGGATATCCTACGAGCAGTACTTC
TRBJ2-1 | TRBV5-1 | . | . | CASSLNREQFF | TGCGCCAGCAGCTTGAATCGTGAGCAGTTCTTC
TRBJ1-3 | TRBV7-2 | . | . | CASTQGGFGNTIYF | TGTGCCAGCACCCAAGGAGGGTTTGGAAACACCATATATTTT
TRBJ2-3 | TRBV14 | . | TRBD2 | CASSSVAGGAFLDTQYF | TGTGCCAGCAGCTCCGTAGCGGGAGGGGCATTTTTGGATACGCAGTATTTT
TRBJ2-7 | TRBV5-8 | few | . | CASSYHGWESTYEQYF | TGTGCCAGCAGCTACCACGGGTGGGAGAGCACCTACGAGCAGTACTTC
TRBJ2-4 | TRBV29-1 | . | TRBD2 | CSVGTSGSDIQYF | TGCAGCGTGGGGACTAGCGGGAGCGACATTCAGTACTTC
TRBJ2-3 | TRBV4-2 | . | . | CASSQEGLTDTQYF | TGTGCCAGCAGCCAAGAGGGCCTCACAGATACGCAGTATTTT
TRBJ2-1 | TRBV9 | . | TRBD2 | CASSVSGTGYNEQFF | TGTGCCAGCAGCGTAAGCGGGACGGGCTACAATGAGCAGTTCTTC
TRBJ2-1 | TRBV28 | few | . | CASRPSRGGQFF | TGTGCCAGCAGACCTTCCCGCGGTGGGCAGTTCTTC
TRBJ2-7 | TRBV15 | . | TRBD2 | CATSRAGTSGYEQYF | TGTGCCACCAGCAGAGCGGGGACTAGCGGTTACGAGCAGTACTTC
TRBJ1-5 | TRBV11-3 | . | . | CASSLSTMGGQPQHF | TGTGCCAGCAGCTTATCCACCATGGGGGGACAGCCCCAGCATTTT
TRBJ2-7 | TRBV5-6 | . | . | CASTLGSGYEQYF | TGTGCCAGCACCCTGGGGAGCGGCTACGAGCAGTACTTC
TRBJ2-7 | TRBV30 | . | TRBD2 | CAWGLAGGPAEQYF | TGTGCCTGGGGACTAGCGGGAGGGCCGGCCGAGCAGTACTTC
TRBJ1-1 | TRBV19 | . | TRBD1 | CASNKQGASTEAFF | TGTGCCAGTAACAAGCAGGGGGCGAGTACTGAAGCTTTCTTT
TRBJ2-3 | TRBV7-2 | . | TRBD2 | CASSLSRTSGNREYF | TGTGCCAGCAGCCTCAGCCGGACTAGCGGGAATCGGGAGTATTTT
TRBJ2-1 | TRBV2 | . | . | CASSGGLVYNEQFF | TGTGCCAGCAGCGGCGGACTCGTATACAATGAGCAGTTCTTC
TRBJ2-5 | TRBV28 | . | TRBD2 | CASRNSGRAWEQYF | TGTGCCAGCAGGAATAGCGGGAGGGCCTGGGAGCAGTACTTC
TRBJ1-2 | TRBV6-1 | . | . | CASMLSSGSYGYTF | TGTGCCAGCATGCTAAGTTCCGGTTCTTATGGCTACACCTTC
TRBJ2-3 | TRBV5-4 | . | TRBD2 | CASSPGLAGSTDTQYF | TGTGCCAGCAGCCCGGGACTAGCGGGAAGCACAGATACGCAGTATTTT
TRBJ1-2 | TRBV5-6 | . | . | CASSLVQQANYGYTF | TGTGCCAGCAGCTTGGTCCAACAGGCGAACTATGGCTACACCTTC
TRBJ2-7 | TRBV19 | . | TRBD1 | CASSIGQGDRPYF | TGTGCCAGTAGTATTGGACAGGGGGACCGTCCGTACTTC
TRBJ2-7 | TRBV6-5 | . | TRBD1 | CASSLRTGLSYEQYF | TGTGCCAGCAGTCTACGGACAGGGCTCTCCTACGAGCAGTACTTC
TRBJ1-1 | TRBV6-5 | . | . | CASSFQGTEAFF | TGTGCCAGCAGCTTCCAGGGCACTGAAGCTTTCTTT
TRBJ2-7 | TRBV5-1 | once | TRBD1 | CASSLGQGSLHEQYF | TGCGCCAGCAGCTTGGGACAGGGGTCCCTCCACGAGCAGTACTTC
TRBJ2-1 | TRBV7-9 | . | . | CASSLNPTGLASNEQFF | TGTGCCAGCAGCTTAAACCCCACAGGGTTGGCGAGCAATGAGCAGTTCTTC
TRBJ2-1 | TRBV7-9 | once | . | CASSGLVYEQFF | TGTGCCAGCAGCGGACTGGTGTATGAGCAGTTCTTC
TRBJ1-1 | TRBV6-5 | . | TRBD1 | CASKDMGQGNTEAFF | TGTGCCAGCAAAGATATGGGACAGGGTAACACTGAAGCTTTCTTT
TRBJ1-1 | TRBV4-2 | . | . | CASSVNPETGYTEAFF | TGTGCCAGCAGCGTGAACCCTGAGACAGGATACACTGAAGCTTTCTTT
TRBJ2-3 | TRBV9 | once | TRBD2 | CASSVGGTSSTDTQYF | TGTGCCAGCAGCGTAGGTGGGACTAGCAGCACAGATACGCAGTATTTT
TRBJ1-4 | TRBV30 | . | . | CAWSPGHRMEELFF | TGTGCCTGGAGTCCGGGACACAGGATGGAAGAACTGTTTTTT
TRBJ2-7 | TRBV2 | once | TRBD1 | CASRHGTGKYEQYF | TGTGCCAGCAGACACGGGACAGGGAAATACGAGCAGTACTTC
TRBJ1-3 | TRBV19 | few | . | CASRTLNTIYF | TGTGCCAGTAGAACATTAAACACCATATATTTT
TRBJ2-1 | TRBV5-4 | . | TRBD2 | CASSLAGLAGVGGSYNEQFF | TGTGCCAGCAGCTTGGCCGGACTAGCGGGAGTAGGCGGCTCCTACAATGAGCAGTTCTTC